This TCR beta chain stems from a study of shared clonotypes between healthy human individuals. This clone was seen only once. The J segment lost 2 bases and the V segment lost 1 base, leaving 6 bases of the junction unmatched. The CDR3 loop spans 16 amino acids. Germline loops: CDR1 LGHNA, CDR2 YSLEER. Replicate PCRs from sorted subsets contained approximately 200 ng DNA, which is 30,000 to 35,000 T cell genomes. The protocol was immunoSEQ multiplex PCR, while the TCRdb copy is restricted to in-frame clones and leaves out a portion. The profile shows approximately 2,200,000 clones, approximately 94% of them singletons. Naivety among CD8 cells was defined by CD45RO negativity and positive CCR7 selection, thereby excluding terminally differentiated effector memory CD45RA+ cells.

What was sequenced was naive CD8+ T cells from PBMCs. The J gene is TRBJ2-7, the V gene TRBV4-3, with 9 bases lining up with TRBD2. This clonotype originated in a man younger than 35 in good health. Some clones in this sample may be carry-over from other donors' samples. CDR3 DNA sequence: TGCGCCAGCAGCCAAGTCGGCGGGAGGGCCCCCTACGAGCAGTACTTC. It yields the protein CASSQVGGRAPYEQYF.